The 14 T cell receptor beta chains given below trace back to one sample, sequenced in a study of CD8 T cells in ankylosing spondylitis. TCRdb re-derived calls from the 5' RACE reads in MiXCR, one entry per CDR3 protein. This table holds about 240,000 distinct CDR3 sequences, roughly 8.6% found once. The specimen sequenced was blood, either unsorted or a sorted T cell fraction (not recorded which). Receptors originate from a male donor with ankylosing spondylitis or in good health (not recorded which).

At least ten counts were recorded for this clonotype. This chain connects TRBV7-2 to TRBJ2-1; D might be TRBD2 (5 bases). CDR1 is SGHTA and CDR2 is FQGNSA in the germline V gene. Trimming shortened V by 0 bases and J by 4 bases, and 16 bases separated the two germline ends. The CDR3 covers 17 residues. CDR3 protein: CASSLAQKAGPYNEQFF. In DNA form, the CDR3 reads TGTGCCAGCAGCTTAGCGCAGAAGGCGGGCCCATACAATGAGCAGTTCTTC.

This clonotype has at least ten counts. The chain uses TRBV10-1 and TRBJ1-1; D is ambiguous. This CDR3 has 11 amino acids. The V gene's germline CDR1 is WNHNN and CDR2 SYGVQD (reference sequence). Trimming shortened V by 2 bases and J by 5 bases, and 3 bases separated the two germline ends. In DNA form, the CDR3 reads TGCGCCAGCAGTGAGGGTACTGAAGCTTTCTTT. Its protein is CASSEGTEAFF.

This clonotype turned up a few times. The chain employs TRBV7-2 and TRBJ2-5; D is perhaps TRBD2 (5 bases). CDR3 size: 14 residues. The V and J ends lost 7 bases and 1 base respectively, with 13 bases between them. Germline V gives CDR1 SGHTA, CDR2 FQGNSA. The CDR3 sequence: CASNLRAVQETQYF. Here the CDR3 DNA reads TGTGCCAGCAACCTTAGAGCGGTCCAAGAGACCCAGTACTTC.

Ten or more counts support this clonotype. The V and J genes are TRBV19 and TRBJ1-2; the D gene is possibly TRBD1 (5 bases). The CDR3 sequence is 14 residues long. Germline-derived CDR1 and CDR2 are LNHDA and SQIVND (reference sequence). V was trimmed by 8 bases and J by 4 bases, leaving 17 bases between them. The CDR3, as DNA: TGTGCCAGTCTTCGCAGGGTGGATCTCTATGGCTACACCTTC. Residues: CASLRRVDLYGYTF.

This clonotype was seen a few times. The CDR3 region is CASSVSGWWGDEQFF. DNA for the CDR3: TGTGCCAGCAGCGTATCGGGGTGGTGGGGGGATGAGCAGTTCTTC. The chain couples TRBV9 to TRBJ2-1; D is perhaps TRBD2 (6 bases). This CDR3 region has 15 residues. The V gene lost 1 base and the J gene lost 8 bases, with 16 bases spanning the gap. The germline CDR1 and CDR2 sequences are SGDLS and YYNGEE.

This clonotype was detected ten times or more. The V gene is TRBV5-1, the J gene TRBJ1-1, with D unresolved. The CDR3 is 15 residues long. Germline V gives CDR1 SGHRS, CDR2 YFSETQ. V lost 0 bases and J 4 bases, leaving 13 bases between the germline ends. This CDR3 is CASSLGGLRRTEAFF. The DNA for the CDR3 is TGCGCCAGCAGCTTGGGAGGGTTGCGGCGCACTGAAGCTTTCTTT.

The chain employs TRBV29-1 and TRBJ1-1; D remains unclear. The CDR3 has 12 amino acids. Germline CDR1 and CDR2: SQVTM and ANQGSEA. V lost 6 bases, J lost 11 bases, and 19 bases lay in between. The CDR3 region has the DNA TGCAGCGTAAATGTAAAAGGGATAGTGGCTTTCTTT. This encodes CSVNVKGIVAFF.

Many counts were recorded for this clonotype. The chain has TRBV20-1 and TRBJ2-1; 11 positions agree with TRBD2. CDR1 is DFQATT and CDR2 is SNEGSKA in the germline V gene (reference sequence). The length of the CDR3 is 13 residues. The V gene end was trimmed by 6 bases and the J gene end by 7 bases; junction bases not matched to a gene: 5. CDR3 in DNA: TGCAGTGCCAGGCTAGCGGGGGGTAATGAGCAGTTCTTC. Protein sequence: CSARLAGGNEQFF.

The chain carries TRBV20-1 and TRBJ2-1; maybe TRBD2 (5 bases). The CDR3 is made up of 15 amino acids. CDR1 is DFQATT and CDR2 is SNEGSKA in the germline V gene (reference sequence). Trimming stripped 0 bases from V and 4 bases from J, with 13 bases between. For the CDR3, the DNA is TGCAGTGCTAGAGATATCGGGATGGCTTACAATGAGCAGTTCTTC. Its protein product is CSARDIGMAYNEQFF.

This clonotype was seen at least ten times. J is TRBJ2-7 and V is TRBV13; maybe TRBD1 (6 bases). The V gene lost 5 bases and the J gene lost 2 bases, with 10 bases spanning the gap. Germline assignment: CDR1 PRHDT and CDR2 FYEKMQ (reference sequence). The CDR3 covers 13 residues. Written as DNA, the CDR3 is TGTGCCAGCAGCCGGGACACCACCTACGAGCAGTACTTC. Protein sequence: CASSRDTTYEQYF.

This clonotype was observed at least ten times. The V call is TRBV12-3 or TRBV12-4, the J call TRBJ1-1, with D perhaps matching TRBD1 (5 bases). The ends were cut back, 3 bases at V and 10 bases at J, with 12 bases in the middle. This CDR3 contains 12 residues. CDR3 bases: TGTGCCAGCAGTTTGTACTCGGGGGTAGCTTTCTTT. Its protein is CASSLYSGVAFF.

This clonotype was counted between two and nine times. The V call is TRBV6-1, the J call TRBJ2-3; 12 nucleotides align to TRBD2. The CDR3 loop spans 15 amino acids. In germline, CDR1 is MNHNS, CDR2 SASEGT. V trimming: 4 bases; J trimming: 6 bases; junction bases outside the gene matches: 5. The CDR3 DNA reads as TGTGCCAGCAGTGCGCGACTAGCGGGGGAGGATACGCAGTATTTT. Translated, it gives CASSARLAGEDTQYF.

This clonotype was seen at least ten times. The V call is TRBV12-3 or TRBV12-4, the J call TRBJ1-4; the D gene is possibly TRBD1 (5 bases). This CDR3 has 15 amino acids. Trimming cost V 5 bases and J 10 bases, with 20 bases left between them. CDR3 sequence (DNA): TGTGCCAGCAGTACGCCCAGAGAAGGGGTGGGAAAACTGTTTTTT. Translated: CASSTPREGVGKLFF.

This clonotype has at least ten counts. The chain uses TRBV12-3 or TRBV12-4 and TRBJ1-1; D perhaps matches TRBD1 (5 bases). The CDR3 length is 15 residues. Trimming took 5 bases from V and 3 from J, leaving 16 bases between them. This chain's CDR3 is CASSPPPGRDTEAFF. CDR3 DNA sequence: TGTGCCAGCAGTCCCCCCCCAGGGCGGGACACTGAAGCTTTCTTT.